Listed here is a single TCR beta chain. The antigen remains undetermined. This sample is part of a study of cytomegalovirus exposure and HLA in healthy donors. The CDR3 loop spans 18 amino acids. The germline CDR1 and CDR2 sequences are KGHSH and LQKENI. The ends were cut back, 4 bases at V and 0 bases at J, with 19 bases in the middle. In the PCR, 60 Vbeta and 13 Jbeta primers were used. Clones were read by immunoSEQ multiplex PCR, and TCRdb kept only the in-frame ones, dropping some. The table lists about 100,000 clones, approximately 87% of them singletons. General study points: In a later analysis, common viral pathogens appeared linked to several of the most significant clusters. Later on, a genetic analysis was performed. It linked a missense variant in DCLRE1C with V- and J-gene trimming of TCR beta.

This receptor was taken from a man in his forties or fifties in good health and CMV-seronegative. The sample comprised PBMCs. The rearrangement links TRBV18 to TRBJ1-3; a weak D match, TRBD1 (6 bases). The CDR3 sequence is CASSLTRDTLSSGNTIYF. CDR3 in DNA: TGTGCCAGCTCACTAACCCGGGACACTCTTTCCTCTGGAAACACCATATATTTT.